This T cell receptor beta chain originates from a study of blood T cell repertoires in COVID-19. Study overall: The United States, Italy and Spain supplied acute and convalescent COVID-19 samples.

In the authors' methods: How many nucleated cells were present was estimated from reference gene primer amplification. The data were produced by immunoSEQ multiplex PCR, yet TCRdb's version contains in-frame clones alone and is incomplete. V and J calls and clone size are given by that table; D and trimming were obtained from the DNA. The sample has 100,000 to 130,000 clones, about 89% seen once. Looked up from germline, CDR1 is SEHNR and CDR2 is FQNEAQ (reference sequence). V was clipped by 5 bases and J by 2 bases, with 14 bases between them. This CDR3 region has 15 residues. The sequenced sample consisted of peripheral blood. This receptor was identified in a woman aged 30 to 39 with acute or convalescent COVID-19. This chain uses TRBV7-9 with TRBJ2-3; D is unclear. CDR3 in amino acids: CASSQRAPHTDTQYF. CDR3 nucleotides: TGTGCCAGCAGCCAACGAGCACCCCACACAGATACGCAGTATTTT.